The 8 T cell receptor beta chains presented below share a single source sample, sequenced in a study of early stage breast cancer tumors. Sequencing used immunoSEQ multiplex PCR; TCRdb keeps in-frame clones, though not all of them. Here the sample spans 50,000 or so clones, 83% being singletons. Input material: blood. The source is a person aged 45-60 years with breast cancer.

The gene calls are TRBV19 and TRBJ2-1, with 12 bases identical to TRBD2. V shed 7 bases, J shed 9 bases, and the junction held 10 bases outside the gene matches. This CDR3 region has 15 residues. Germline V gene lookup returns CDR1 LNHDA and CDR2 SQIVND (reference sequence). The CDR3 DNA reads TGTGCCAGTAACCCTCGACTAGCGGGGGTCGTTGAGCAGTTCTTC. It is translated as CASNPRLAGVVEQFF.

The chain joins TRBV7-2 to TRBJ1-4; the match to TRBD1 covers 8 bases. The CDR3 extends over 15 amino acids. Germline V CDR1 and CDR2: SGHTA, FQGNSA. The junction had 7 bases not matched to a gene; V was cut back by 5 bases and J by 5 bases. CDR3 bases: TGTGCCAGCAGCACCCGGACAGGGAGCAATGAAAAACTGTTTTTT. Protein product: CASSTRTGSNEKLFF.

The chain uses TRBV5-1 and TRBJ2-3, with 12 bases that match TRBD2. Germline V lookup: CDR1 SGHRS, CDR2 YFSETQ. This CDR3 region has 17 residues. V lost 0 bases to trimming and J lost 6 bases; unmatched junction nucleotides: 8. This chain's CDR3 is CASSLAGTSGPWDTQYF. The CDR3 DNA sequence: TGCGCCAGCAGCTTGGCCGGGACTAGCGGGCCCTGGGATACGCAGTATTTT.

The chain links TRBV2 to TRBJ2-3, with 8 bases fitting TRBD2. The CDR3 has 16 amino acids. The germline V gene encodes CDR1 SNHLY and CDR2 FYNNEI. V was pared by 1 base and J by 5 bases, with 8 bases of the junction left unmatched. CDR3 DNA sequence: TGTGCCAGCAGTGAAGGGACTAGCTGGGAGGTAGATACGCAGTATTTT. Its protein product is CASSEGTSWEVDTQYF. Full variable domain (missing parts from reference TRBV2 and TRBJ2-3): EPEVTQTPSHQVTQMGQEVILRCVPISNHLYFYWYRQILGQKVEFLVSFYNNEISEKSEIFDDQFSVERPDGSNFTLKIRSTKLEDSAMYFCASSEGTSWEVDTQYFGPGTRLTVL.

This clone was picked up one time. The chain joins TRBV5-1 to TRBJ2-1; no clear D. The CDR3 is 15 amino acids. The V gene's germline CDR1 is SGHRS and CDR2 YFSETQ. Trimming stripped 0 bases from V and 2 bases from J, with 9 bases between. As DNA, the CDR3 is TGCGCCAGCAGCTTGGGGTCCCACACCTACAATGAGCAGTTCTTC. This translates into CASSLGSHTYNEQFF.

The chain links TRBV10-2 to TRBJ2-4; D may be TRBD2 (6 bases). The germline V and J ends were trimmed by 3 bases and 10 bases, with 13 bases remaining between them. This CDR3 spans 13 amino acids. Germline V gene lookup returns CDR1 WSHSY and CDR2 SAAADI. As DNA, the CDR3 is TGCGCCAGCAGTGAAAGGGACTCGAATATTCAGTACTTC. This codes for CASSERDSNIQYF.

The rearrangement joins TRBV28 to TRBJ1-5; the D is unclear. The germline gives CDR1 MDHEN, CDR2 SYDVKM. This CDR3 has 14 residues. V was clipped by 2 bases and J by 7 bases, with 12 bases between them. CDR3 coding DNA: TGTGCCAGCAGTTTAACGGTACGTCGGCAGCCCCAGCATTTT. This translates into CASSLTVRRQPQHF.

This chain uses TRBV11-3 with TRBJ2-1, with TRBD2 identical over 11 bases. The trim removed 3 bases at V and 4 bases at J, leaving 11 bases unmatched. The CDR3 has 18 residues. Germline CDR1 is SGHNT and CDR2 is YENEEA. CDR3 protein: CASSFSGTSGSVYNEQFF. The CDR3 DNA sequence: TGTGCCAGCAGCTTCTCCGGGACTAGCGGATCCGTTTACAATGAGCAGTTCTTC.